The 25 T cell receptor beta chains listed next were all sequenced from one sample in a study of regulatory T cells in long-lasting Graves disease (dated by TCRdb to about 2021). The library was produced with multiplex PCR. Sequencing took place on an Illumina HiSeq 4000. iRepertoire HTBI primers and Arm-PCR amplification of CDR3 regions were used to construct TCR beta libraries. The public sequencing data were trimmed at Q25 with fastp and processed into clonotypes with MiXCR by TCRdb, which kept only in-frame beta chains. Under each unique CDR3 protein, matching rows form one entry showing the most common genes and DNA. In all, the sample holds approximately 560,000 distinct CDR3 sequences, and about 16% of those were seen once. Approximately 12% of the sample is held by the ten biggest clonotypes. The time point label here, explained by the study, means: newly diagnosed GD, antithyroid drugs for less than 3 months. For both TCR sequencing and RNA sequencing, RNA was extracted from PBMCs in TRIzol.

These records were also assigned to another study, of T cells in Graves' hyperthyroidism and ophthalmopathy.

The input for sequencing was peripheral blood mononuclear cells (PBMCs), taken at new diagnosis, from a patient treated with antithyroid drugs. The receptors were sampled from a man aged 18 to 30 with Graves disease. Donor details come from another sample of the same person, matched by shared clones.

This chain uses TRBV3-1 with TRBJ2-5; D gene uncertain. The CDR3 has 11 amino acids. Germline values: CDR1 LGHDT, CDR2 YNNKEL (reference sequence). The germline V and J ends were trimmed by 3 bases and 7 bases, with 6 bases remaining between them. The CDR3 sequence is CASSQIGTQYF. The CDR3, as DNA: TGTGCCAGCAGCCAGATTGGGACCCAGTACTTC.

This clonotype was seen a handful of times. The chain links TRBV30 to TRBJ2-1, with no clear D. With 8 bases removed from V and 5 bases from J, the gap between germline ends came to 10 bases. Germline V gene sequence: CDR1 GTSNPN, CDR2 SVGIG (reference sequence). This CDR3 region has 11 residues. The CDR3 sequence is CAGRFNNEQFF. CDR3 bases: TGTGCCGGCCGATTCAACAATGAGCAGTTCTTC.

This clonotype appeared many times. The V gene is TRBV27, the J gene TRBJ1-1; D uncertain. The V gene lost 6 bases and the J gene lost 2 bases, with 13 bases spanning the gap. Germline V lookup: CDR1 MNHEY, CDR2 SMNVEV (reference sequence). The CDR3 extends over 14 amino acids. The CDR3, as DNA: TGTGCCAGCAGAAGCCTTTACGCCAACACTGAAGCTTTCTTT. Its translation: CASRSLYANTEAFF.

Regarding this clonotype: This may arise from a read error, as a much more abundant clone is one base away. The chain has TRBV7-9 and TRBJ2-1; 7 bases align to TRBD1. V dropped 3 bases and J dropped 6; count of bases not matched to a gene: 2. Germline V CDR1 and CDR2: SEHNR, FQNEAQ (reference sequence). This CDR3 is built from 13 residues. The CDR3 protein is CASSFGTVNEQFF. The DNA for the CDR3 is TGTGCCAGCAGCTTCGGGACAGTCAATGAGCAGTTCTTC.

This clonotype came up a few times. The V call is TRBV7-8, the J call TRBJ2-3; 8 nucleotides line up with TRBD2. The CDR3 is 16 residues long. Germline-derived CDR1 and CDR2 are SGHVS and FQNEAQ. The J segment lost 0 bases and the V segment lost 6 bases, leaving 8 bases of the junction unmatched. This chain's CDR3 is CASSRASGSSTDTQYF. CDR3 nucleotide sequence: TGTGCCAGCAGTCGTGCTAGCGGGTCTAGCACAGATACGCAGTATTTT.

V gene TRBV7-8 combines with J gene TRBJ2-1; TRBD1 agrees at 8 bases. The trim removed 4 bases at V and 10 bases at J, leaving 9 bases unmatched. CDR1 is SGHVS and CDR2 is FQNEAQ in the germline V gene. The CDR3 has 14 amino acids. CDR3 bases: TGTGCCAGCAGCTCGAGAACAGGGGGTGGCGAGCAGTTCTTC. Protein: CASSSRTGGGEQFF.

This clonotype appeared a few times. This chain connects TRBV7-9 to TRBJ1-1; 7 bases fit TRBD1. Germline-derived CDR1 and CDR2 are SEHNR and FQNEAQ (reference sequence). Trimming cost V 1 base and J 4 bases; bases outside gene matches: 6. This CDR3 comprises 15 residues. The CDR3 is CASSLVEGARTEAFF. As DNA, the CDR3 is TGTGCCAGCAGCTTAGTGGAGGGGGCGCGCACTGAAGCTTTCTTT.

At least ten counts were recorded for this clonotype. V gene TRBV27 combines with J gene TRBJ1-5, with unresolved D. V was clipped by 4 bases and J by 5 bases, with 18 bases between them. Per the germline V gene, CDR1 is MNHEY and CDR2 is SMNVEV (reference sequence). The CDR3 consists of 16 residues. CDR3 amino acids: CASSSREALVDQPQHF. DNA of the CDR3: TGTGCCAGCAGTTCTCGGGAGGCTCTTGTCGATCAGCCCCAGCATTTT.

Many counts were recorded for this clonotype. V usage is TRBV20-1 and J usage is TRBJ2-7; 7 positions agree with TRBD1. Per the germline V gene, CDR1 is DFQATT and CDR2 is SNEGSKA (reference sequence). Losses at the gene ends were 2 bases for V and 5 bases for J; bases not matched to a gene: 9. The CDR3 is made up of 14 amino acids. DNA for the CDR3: TGCAGTGCTAGATCGAGAGACAGGGTCCACGAGCAGTACTTC. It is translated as CSARSRDRVHEQYF.

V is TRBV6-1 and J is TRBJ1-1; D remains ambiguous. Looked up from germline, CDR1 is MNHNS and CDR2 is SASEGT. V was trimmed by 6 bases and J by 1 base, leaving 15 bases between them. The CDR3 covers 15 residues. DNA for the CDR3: TGTGCCAGCAGCACCTTCACGGTGGGGAACACTGAAGCTTTCTTT. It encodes CASSTFTVGNTEAFF.

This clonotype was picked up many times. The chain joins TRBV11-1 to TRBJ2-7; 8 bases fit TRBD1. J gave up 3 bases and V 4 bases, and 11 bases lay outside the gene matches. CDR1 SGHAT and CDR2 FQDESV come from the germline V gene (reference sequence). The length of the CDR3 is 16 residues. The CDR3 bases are TGTGCCAGCAGCTCAAGTCCTGGGACAGGTTTCTACGAGCAGTACTTC. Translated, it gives CASSSSPGTGFYEQYF.

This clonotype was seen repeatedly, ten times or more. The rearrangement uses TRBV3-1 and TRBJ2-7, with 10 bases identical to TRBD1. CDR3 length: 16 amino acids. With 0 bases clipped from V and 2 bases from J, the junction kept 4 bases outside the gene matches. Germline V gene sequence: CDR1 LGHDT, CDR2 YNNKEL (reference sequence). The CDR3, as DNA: TGTGCCAGCAGCCAAGACCGGGGACAGGGGACCTACGAGCAGTACTTC. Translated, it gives CASSQDRGQGTYEQYF.

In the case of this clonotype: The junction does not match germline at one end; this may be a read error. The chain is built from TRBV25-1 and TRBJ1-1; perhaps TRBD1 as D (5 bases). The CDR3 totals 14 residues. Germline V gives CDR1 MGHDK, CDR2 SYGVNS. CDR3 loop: CAGRVTGVRSEAFF. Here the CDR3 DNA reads TGTGCCGGCAGGGTCACAGGAGTCCGCTCTGAAGCTTTCTTT.

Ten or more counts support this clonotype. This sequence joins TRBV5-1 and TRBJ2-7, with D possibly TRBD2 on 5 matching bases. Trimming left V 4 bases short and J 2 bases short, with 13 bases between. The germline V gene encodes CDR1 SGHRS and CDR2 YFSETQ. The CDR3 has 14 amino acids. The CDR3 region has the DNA TGCGCCAGCAGCCCTGGTGGAGGAACCTACGAGCAGTACTTC. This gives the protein CASSPGGGTYEQYF.

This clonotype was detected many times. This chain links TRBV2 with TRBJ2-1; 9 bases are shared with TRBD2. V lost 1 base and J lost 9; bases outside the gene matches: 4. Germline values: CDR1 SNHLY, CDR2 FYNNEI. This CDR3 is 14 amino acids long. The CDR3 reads CASSEVAGVGEQFF. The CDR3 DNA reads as TGTGCCAGCAGTGAAGTAGCGGGAGTGGGTGAGCAGTTCTTC. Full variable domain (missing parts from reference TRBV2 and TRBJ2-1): EPEVTQTPSHQVTQMGQEVILRCVPISNHLYFYWYRQILGQKVEFLVSFYNNEISEKSEIFDDQFSVERPDGSNFTLKIRSTKLEDSAMYFCASSEVAGVGEQFFGPGTRLTVL.

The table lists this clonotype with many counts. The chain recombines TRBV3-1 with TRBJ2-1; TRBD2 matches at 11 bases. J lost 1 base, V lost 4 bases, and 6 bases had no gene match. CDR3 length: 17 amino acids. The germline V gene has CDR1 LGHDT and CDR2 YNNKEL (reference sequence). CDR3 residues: CASSPLGLAGSYNEQFF. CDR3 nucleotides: TGTGCCAGCAGCCCACTTGGACTAGCGGGTTCCTACAATGAGCAGTTCTTC.

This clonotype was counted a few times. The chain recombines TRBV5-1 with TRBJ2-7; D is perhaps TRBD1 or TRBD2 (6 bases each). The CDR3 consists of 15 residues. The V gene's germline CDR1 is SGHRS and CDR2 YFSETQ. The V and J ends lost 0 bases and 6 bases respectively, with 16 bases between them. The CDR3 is CASSLAGAVGSEQYF. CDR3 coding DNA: TGCGCCAGCAGCTTGGCGGGGGCCGTGGGGAGCGAGCAGTACTTC.

The CDR3 DNA follows: TGTGCCAGCACCCCTCGGACTAGCGATCGGGAGTCCTACGAGCAGTACTTC. It yields the protein CASTPRTSDRESYEQYF. The chain joins TRBV7-3 to TRBJ2-7, with TRBD2 matching over 9 bases. The CDR3 is 17 amino acids. With V trimmed by 7 bases and J by 1 base, 14 bases remained unmatched. The germline CDR1 and CDR2 sequences are SGHTA and FQGTGA. The full variable domain, completed using reference TRBV7-3 and TRBJ2-7, is GAGVSQTPSNKVTEKGKYVELRCDPISGHTALYWYRQSLGQGPEFLIYFQGTGAADDSGLPNDRFFAVRPEGSVSTLKIQRTERGDSAVYLCASTPRTSDRESYEQYFGPGTRLTVT.

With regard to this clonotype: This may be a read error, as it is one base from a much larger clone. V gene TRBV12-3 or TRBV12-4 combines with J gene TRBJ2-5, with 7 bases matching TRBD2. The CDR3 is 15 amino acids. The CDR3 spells CASSLAAGAEEAQYF. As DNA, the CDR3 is TGTGCCAGCAGTTTAGCGGCGGGAGCCGAAGAGGCCCAGTACTTC.

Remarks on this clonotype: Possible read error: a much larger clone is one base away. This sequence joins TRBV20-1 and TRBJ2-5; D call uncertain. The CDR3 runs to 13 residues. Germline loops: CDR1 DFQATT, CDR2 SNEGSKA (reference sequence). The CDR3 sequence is CSARGDGQETRYF. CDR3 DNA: TGCAGTGCTAGAGGAGACGGGCAAGAGACCCGGTACTTC.

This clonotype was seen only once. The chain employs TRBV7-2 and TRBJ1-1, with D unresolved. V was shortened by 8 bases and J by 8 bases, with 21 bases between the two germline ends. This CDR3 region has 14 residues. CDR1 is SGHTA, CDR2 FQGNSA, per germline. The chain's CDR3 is CASRMYLAGEEAFF. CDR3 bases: TGTGCCAGCCGCATGTACCTAGCGGGAGAGGAAGCTTTCTTT.

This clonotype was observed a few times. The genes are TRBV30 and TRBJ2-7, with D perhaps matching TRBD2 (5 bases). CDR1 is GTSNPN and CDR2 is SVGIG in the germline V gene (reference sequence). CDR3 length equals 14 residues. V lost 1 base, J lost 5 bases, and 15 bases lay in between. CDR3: CAWSGGGPFNEQYF. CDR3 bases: TGTGCCTGGAGTGGAGGCGGGCCATTCAACGAGCAGTACTTC.

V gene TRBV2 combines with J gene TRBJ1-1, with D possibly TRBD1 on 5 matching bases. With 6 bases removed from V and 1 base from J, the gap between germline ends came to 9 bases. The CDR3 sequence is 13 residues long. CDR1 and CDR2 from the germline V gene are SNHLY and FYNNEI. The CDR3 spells CASRKTENTEAFF. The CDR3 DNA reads TGTGCCAGCAGAAAGACAGAGAACACTGAAGCTTTCTTT.

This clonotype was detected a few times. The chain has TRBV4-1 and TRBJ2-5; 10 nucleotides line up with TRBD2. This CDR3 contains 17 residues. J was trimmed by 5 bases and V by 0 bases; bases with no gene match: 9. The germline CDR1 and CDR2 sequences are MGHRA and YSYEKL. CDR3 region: CASSQEGNSGRYETQYF. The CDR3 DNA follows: TGCGCCAGCAGCCAAGAGGGGAATAGCGGGAGGTACGAGACCCAGTACTTC.

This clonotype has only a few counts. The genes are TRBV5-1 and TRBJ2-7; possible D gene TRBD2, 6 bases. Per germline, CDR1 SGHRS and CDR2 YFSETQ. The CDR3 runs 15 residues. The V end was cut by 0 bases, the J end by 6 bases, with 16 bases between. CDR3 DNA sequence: TGCGCCAGCAGCTTGGGCGGGATGCCCAGCGGCGAGCAGTACTTC. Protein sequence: CASSLGGMPSGEQYF.